The sequence of this TCR beta chain was determined in a study of neurological immune-mediated disorders. The T cells used for sorted libraries numbered around 1 million, either CD4+ or CD8+. The team produced cDNA through 5'RACE using 10-nucleotide random UMIs. From the 5' RACE reads, TCRdb called clonotypes with MiXCR, one entry per CDR3 protein. Counted here are around 38,000 distinct CDR3 sequences, more than 12% occurring once; the ten biggest clones make up 3.5% to 4.5%. CDR1 and CDR2 (germline): MNHNS, SASEGT. V gave up 1 base and J gave up 4 bases, with 13 bases separating them. There are 15 residues in the CDR3. Turning to this clonotype: A much larger clone differs from this one at a single base, so this may be a read error.

This chain links TRBV6-1 with TRBJ1-2, with D perhaps TRBD1 (5 bases). This receptor was taken from a woman in her sixties or seventies with HTLV-1-associated myelopathy (HAM/TSP). The sample was CD4+ T cells from blood. The chain's CDR3 is CASSEVGGSGYGYTF. CDR3 DNA sequence: TGTGCCAGCAGTGAAGTTGGGGGGTCCGGCTATGGCTACACCTTC.